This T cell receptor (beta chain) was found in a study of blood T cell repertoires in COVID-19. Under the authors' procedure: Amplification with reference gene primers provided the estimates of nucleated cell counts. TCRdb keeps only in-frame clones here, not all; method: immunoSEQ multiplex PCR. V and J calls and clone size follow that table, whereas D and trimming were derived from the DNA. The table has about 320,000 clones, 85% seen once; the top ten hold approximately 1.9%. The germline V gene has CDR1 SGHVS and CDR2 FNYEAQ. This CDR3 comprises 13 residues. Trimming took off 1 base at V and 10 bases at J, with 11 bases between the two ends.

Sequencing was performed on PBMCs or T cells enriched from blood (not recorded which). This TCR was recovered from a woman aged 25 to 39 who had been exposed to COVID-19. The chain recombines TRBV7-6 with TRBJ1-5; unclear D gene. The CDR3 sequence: CASSLETHGPQHF. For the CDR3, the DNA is TGTGCCAGCAGCTTAGAGACTCACGGCCCCCAGCATTTT.